The TCR beta chain under discussion was sequenced for a study of cytomegalovirus exposure and HLA in healthy donors (dated by TCRdb to 2016 to 2017). Background for the entire study: According to an earlier analysis of 550 to 750 of the donors, about 180 million T cells yielded 117 million unique TCR beta sequences and 276 Gb of sequence data. Roughly 300 gigabases of sequencing data and some 85 million unique TCR sequences were included in an early release covering about 620 HLA-typed donors. Of the roughly 400 genotyped donors, around 81% fell in the genetic ancestry cluster associated with self-reported Caucasian donors. The aim of the study was to test whether cataloging public T cell receptors could identify signatures of past pathogen exposure. The T cell repertoires of around 730 subjects were profiled by immunosequencing and related to cytomegalovirus serostatus. A separate validation cohort of about 110 different subjects was used in addition to the 666-subject first cohort. To predict cytomegalovirus infection status, the study combined high-throughput TCR immunosequencing, statistical association of individual TCRs with disease status, and machine learning. A later analysis re-analyzed previously published TCR beta repertoires from about 600 donors and added high-resolution HLA genotyping to study TCR occurrence patterns. Rather than using new phenotypic data, the later analysis identified candidate immune exposures from TCR beta sequences and from how often those sequences occurred across donors. To decide whether each TCR beta V gene segment behaved as functional or pseudogenic, an earlier analysis of nearly 600 of the donors relied on high-throughput TCR beta sequencing. Donor age, sex, ethnicity and CMV serostatus were collected together with the repertoire data. A later genetic analysis took genome-wide SNP genotypes for about 60% of the roughly 670 donors and used that subset as a discovery cohort. Every repertoire in the discovery cohort had been generated on one and the same sequencing platform. Both class I and class II loci were covered by HLA typing, at four-digit resolution. The number of donors typed differed by locus, with about 629-640 for A, B, C, DRB1 and DQB1, 522 for DQA1, over 600 for DPA1, and around 460 for DPB1. Four or five DR-DQ haplotypes were handled as single units for association and clustering because linkage in the cohort was strong. Among 398 genotyped donors of the cohort, an average of around 240,000 unique TCR beta nucleotide sequences were sequenced per donor, 15% to 20% of them non-productive.

For CDR1 and CDR2, the germline V gene (reference sequence) lists MNHEY and SMNVEV. Trimming costs V 9 bases and J 0 bases, and their ends lie 12 bases apart. The CDR3 measures 13 amino acids from cysteine to phenylalanine. Only CDR3 DNA is held: 39 bases, read in frame from base 1. The cohort comprised 670 or so healthy bone marrow donors. At the time of sampling, every cohort member was nominally healthy, though immune exposures that went unrecorded were likely present. The donor tested CMV seropositive, placing the donor among the 289 seropositive members of the cohort. A peripheral blood sample was provided by each donor, and peripheral blood mononuclear cells were used for TCR beta sequencing. The Qiagen DNeasy Blood Extraction Kit was used to extract genomic DNA from the blood cell samples. The library was obtained by the immunoSEQ multiplex PCR assay. A mixture of 60 forward primers for TCR Vbeta segments and 13 reverse primers for TCR Jbeta segments was used in the multiplex PCR. Amplification of the CDR3 region of rearranged TCR beta genes was performed with a multiplex PCR assay on genomic DNA. Amplified TCR beta libraries were sequenced as 87-base-pair reads on the Illumina HiSeq System. Regarding the original processing steps: A later analysis counted approximately 74 million unique TCR beta chains across the 666 repertoires, and some 11 million of these chains were shared by at least two donors. A nearest-neighbor algorithm error-corrected the raw reads and collapsed the reads into unique sequences, merging closely related sequences to remove PCR and sequencing errors. To assign V, D and J gene segments, CDR3 sequences were aligned to IMGT reference sequences. For a sequence to be retained, at least a six-nucleotide match to both a V gene segment and a J gene segment was required. A rearrangement was called productive if the CDR3 had no stop codons and remained in frame with V and J, and every other rearrangement was called non-productive. Following IMGT convention, CDR3 was defined as the stretch from the second conserved V-encoded cysteine up to the conserved J-encoded phenylalanine. Sequences without an unambiguous match to a single V gene segment were excluded from the earlier analysis of a few hundred of the donors. An earlier analysis of some 500 of the donors classified V segments as functional when productive rearrangements were above 56.7% and as segregating when the standard deviation between donors was above 5%. A statistical classification framework was built to diagnose cytomegalovirus status from the catalog of TCR beta chain sequences. A later analysis assigned V and J genes by comparing TCR nucleotide sequences with IMGT/GENE-DB human TR gene sequences. In a later analysis, CDR3 sequences and most-parsimonious VDJ recombination scenarios were assigned using the TCRdist pipeline. In a later analysis, each TCR beta chain was defined by its CDR3 amino acid sequence together with its V-gene family, and reads without a unique V-gene family were excluded. As a way to deal with suspected cross-contamination and a sequencing artifact, a later analysis dropped approximately 590 nucleotide sequences that were highly shared and had low generation probability. In a later analysis, a clonal expansion index for each public chain was calculated from normalized within-repertoire ranks of inferred template counts. In a later analysis, generation probabilities were computed with a VDJ recombination model fitted to out-of-frame rearrangements, and the resulting probabilities were checked against IGoR. In a later analysis, TCR-TCR, TCR-HLA and TCR-CMV co-occurrence was scored with hypergeometric tests, and a repertoire-size bias correction was applied to TCR pairs. In a later analysis, false discovery rates were estimated by permuting HLA or CMV assignments 20 times. In a later analysis, co-occurring TCRs were grouped with DBSCAN, and TCRdist sequence similarity was added when clustering was performed within HLA-allele-positive subsets. Co-occurrence clustering excluded repertoires with fewer than 30,000 or more than 120,000 public chains, plus five with anomalous nucleotide sharing. TCRdb re-hosts the immuneACCESS table, in-frame sequences only. Its copies lack some clones; in the studies checked, an unresolved V gene accounts for under half of them, and the cause for the rest is not known. V, J and clone size are those of that table, while D and trimming were read from the DNA. The sample profile shows some 170,000 clones; approximately 79% of them were found once. In total, the top ten clones hold approximately 6% of the sample.

Remarks on this clone: It lacks a known antigen. Within one base of it there is no much larger clone, and no base qualities were kept.

Results and caveats for the whole study, not just this receptor: At a false discovery rate of 0.05, a later analysis linked some 17,000 TCR beta sequences to specific HLA alleles. According to a later analysis, parvovirus B19, influenza, CMV and Epstein-Barr virus appeared linked to several top co-occurrence clusters. Only TCR beta chains were sequenced in this cohort, and the absence of alpha or paired-chain data limited detectable features. Most TCR sequences were observed very rarely across donors, whereas some public TCRs were present in many individuals. According to a later analysis, most CMV-associated TCR beta chains appeared to be HLA-restricted, and the HLA associations seemed to be driven largely by CMV exposure. Compared with equally common non-associated chains, HLA-associated TCR beta chains in a later analysis were more clonally expanded and had lower generation probabilities. Linkage disequilibrium might explain the correlated functional status among segregating V segments, but an unknown experimental factor could not be excluded. The 87-base-pair reads could not distinguish some IMGT-functional V segments, including TRBV6-2 and TRBV6-3, so those segments were excluded. CMV serostatus was the only immune exposure information available for the cohort. In the study, around 150 TCR beta chains were listed as associated with cytomegalovirus. Sequencing depth was assumed to be roughly uniform across donors in the presence/absence analyses, though that assumption may not hold. The earlier analysis of approximately 540 of the donors excluded approximately 15 rarely observed V segments, including chromosome 9 orphons, because counts were too low. A further reported finding was that TCR beta sequences accurately predicted the HLA-A and HLA-B alleles for most subjects in the first cohort. A later genetic analysis associated a missense DCLRE1C variant with V-gene and J-gene trimming of TCR beta chains, and an independent cohort replicated the association. Because some donors lacked HLA typing at each locus, the association tests relied only on the typed subset. According to a later genetic analysis, donors in an Asian-associated ancestry cluster had fewer N-insertions in productive TCRs than the approximately 630-donor mean. In both the original and validation cohorts, the classifier was reported to diagnose cytomegalovirus status with high specificity and sensitivity. According to a later analysis, TCR association rates differed among HLA loci, with DRB1 alleles showing the most associated TCRs and HLA-C alleles showing the fewest. An earlier analysis of approximately 530 of the donors showed that most TCR beta V segments appeared in productive rearrangements either about 90% or about 30% of the time, which broadly matched IMGT annotations. A cluster of highly shared sequence variants was judged likely to represent a technical artifact of the sequencing pipeline. Strong co-occurrence of HLA alleles, especially DR and DQ, made assigning TCR associations to individual alleles difficult. According to the authors, the approach could potentially be generalized to other disease states and immunological phenotypes. A few of the identified cytomegalovirus-associated TCR beta chains were confirmed in vitro to be specific for cytomegalovirus antigens.

The material sequenced was PBMCs. The rearrangement combines TRBV27 with TRBJ2-7, and perhaps TRBD2 as D gene, on 5 matching bases. The sequence was obtained from a middle-aged man in good health and CMV-seropositive. The CDR3 here reads CARGSVGSYEQYF. The DNA sequence reads TGTGCCAGGGGTAGCGTAGGCTCCTACGAGCAGTACTTC.